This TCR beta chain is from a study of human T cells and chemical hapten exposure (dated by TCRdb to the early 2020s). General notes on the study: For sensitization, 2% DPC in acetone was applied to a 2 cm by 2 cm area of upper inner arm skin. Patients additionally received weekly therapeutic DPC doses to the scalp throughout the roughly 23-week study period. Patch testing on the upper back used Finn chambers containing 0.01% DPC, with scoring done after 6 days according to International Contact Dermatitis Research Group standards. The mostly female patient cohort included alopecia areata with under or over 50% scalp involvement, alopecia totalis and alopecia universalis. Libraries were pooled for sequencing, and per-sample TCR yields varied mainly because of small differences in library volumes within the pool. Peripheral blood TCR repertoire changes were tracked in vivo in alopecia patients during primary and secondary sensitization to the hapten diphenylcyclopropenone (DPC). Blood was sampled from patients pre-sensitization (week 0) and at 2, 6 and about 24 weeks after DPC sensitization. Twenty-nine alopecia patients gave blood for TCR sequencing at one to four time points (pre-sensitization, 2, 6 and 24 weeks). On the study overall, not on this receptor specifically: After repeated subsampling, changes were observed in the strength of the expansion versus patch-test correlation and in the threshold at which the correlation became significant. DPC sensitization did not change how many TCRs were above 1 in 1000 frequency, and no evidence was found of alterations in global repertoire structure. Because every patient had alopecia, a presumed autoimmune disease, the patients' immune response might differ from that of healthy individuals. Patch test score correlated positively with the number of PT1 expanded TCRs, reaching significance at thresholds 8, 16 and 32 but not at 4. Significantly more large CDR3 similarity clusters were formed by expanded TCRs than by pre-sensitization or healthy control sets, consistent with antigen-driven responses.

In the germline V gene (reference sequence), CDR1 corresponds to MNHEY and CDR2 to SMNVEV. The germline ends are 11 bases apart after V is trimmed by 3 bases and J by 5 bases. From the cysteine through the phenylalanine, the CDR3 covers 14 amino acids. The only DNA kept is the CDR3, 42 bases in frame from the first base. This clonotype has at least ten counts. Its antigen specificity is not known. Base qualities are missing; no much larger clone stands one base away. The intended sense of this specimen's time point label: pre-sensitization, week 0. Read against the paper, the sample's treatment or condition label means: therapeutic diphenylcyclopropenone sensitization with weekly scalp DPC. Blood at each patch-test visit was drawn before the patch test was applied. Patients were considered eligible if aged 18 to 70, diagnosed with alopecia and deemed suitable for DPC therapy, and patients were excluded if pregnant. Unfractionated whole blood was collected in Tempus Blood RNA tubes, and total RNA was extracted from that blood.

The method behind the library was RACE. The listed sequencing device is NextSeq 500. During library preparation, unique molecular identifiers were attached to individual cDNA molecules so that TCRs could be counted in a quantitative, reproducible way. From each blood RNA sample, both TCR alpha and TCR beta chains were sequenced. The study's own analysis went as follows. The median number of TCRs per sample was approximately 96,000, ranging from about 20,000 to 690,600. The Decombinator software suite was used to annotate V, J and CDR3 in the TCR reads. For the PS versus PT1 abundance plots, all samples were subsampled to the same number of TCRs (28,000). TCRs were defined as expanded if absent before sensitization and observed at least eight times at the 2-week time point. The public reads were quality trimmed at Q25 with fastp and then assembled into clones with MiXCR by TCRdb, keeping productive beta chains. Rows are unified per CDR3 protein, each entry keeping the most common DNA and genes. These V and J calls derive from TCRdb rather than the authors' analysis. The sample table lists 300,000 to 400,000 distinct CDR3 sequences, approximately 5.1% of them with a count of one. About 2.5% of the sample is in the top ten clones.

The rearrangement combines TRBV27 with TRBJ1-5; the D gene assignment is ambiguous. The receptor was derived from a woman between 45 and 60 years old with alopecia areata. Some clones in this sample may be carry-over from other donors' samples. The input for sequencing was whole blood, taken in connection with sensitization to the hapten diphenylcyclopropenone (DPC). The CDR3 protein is CASSLASYDQPQHF. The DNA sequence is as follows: TGTGCCAGCAGTTTGGCCTCTTACGATCAGCCCCAGCATTTT.